This record concerns one T cell receptor (beta chain) sequence. Its antigen is not known. From germline, CDR1 is SGHKS and CDR2 YYEKEE (reference sequence). V was shortened by 4 bases and J by 4 bases, with 14 bases between the two germline ends. The CDR3 length is 14 residues. TCRdb re-called the 5' RACE reads through MiXCR, storing one row per CDR3 protein. The data contain about 57,000 distinct CDR3 sequences, more than 25% of them singletons. CD4+CD45RO+CD25- cells were isolated as memory CD4+ T cells. Findings and limits, study-wide: The larger cohort examined one V-J beta rearrangement, not whole repertoires. Tumor memory CD4+ T cell TCR gene usage was found to cluster with blood and lymph node memory CD4+ cells and with lymph node naive CD4+ cells.

The specimen was tumor-infiltrating memory CD4+ T cells sorted from the breast tumor. Subset of the sample: memory CD4+ T cells, CD4+CD45RO+CD25-. V gene TRBV5-5 combines with J gene TRBJ1-2, with D perhaps matching TRBD1 (6 bases). The source of this sequence is a female donor with breast cancer. In DNA, the CDR3 is TGTGCCAGCAGCCCCGGACAGCAGCTCTATGGCTACACCTTC. Residues: CASSPGQQLYGYTF.